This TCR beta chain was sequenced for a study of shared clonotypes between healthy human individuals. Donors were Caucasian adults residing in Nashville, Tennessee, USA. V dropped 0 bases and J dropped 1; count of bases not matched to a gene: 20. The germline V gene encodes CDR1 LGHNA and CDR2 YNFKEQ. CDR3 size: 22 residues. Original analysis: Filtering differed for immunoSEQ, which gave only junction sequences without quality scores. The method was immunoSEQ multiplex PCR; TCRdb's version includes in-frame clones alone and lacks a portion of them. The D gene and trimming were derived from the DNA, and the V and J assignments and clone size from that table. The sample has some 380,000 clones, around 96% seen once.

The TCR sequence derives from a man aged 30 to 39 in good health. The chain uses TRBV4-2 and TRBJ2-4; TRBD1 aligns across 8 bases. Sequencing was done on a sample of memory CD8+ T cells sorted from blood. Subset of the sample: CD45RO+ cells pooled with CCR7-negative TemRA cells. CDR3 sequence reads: CASSQDYALRQGPRAAKNIQYF. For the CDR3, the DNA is TGTGCCAGCAGCCAAGATTATGCCCTCAGACAGGGGCCAAGGGCGGCCAAAAACATTCAGTACTTC.